This is a list of T cell receptor beta chains from one sample in a study of shared clonotypes between healthy human individuals. Using immunoSEQ multiplex PCR, the repertoire was profiled, and TCRdb retains in-frame clones only, with some absent. The sample has about 1.5 million clones, 95% to 99% seen once; the top ten hold around 0.45%. The source material was naive CD4+ T cells sorted from blood. These receptor sequences come from a young man in good health. Each CDR3 is given with its conserved first and last residue. The order of the fields is clone size, V gene, D gene, J gene, CDR3 DNA, CDR3 protein. A D gene is named only where the DNA matches it firmly. Clone size is not always given. Where it is, it says once, few, many or a class for expanded clones.

clone size: NA; V gene: TRBV28; D gene: TRBD1; J gene: TRBJ2-1; CDR3 DNA: TGTGCCAGCAGTCCCGGGACAGGGGGCAGGAATGAGCAGTTCTTC; CDR3 protein: CASSPGTGGRNEQFF
clone size: NA; V gene: TRBV5-1; D gene: NA; J gene: TRBJ2-7; CDR3 DNA: TGCGCCAGCAGCTTGGAACGGGTACCCTACGAGCAGTACTTC; CDR3 protein: CASSLERVPYEQYF
clone size: NA; V gene: TRBV15; D gene: NA; J gene: TRBJ2-7; CDR3 DNA: TGTGCCACCAGCAGAGATTTAAGTTACGAGCAGTACTTC; CDR3 protein: CATSRDLSYEQYF
clone size: once; V gene: TRBV5-1; D gene: NA; J gene: TRBJ2-1; CDR3 DNA: TGCGCCAGCAGCTTGGTCCCTCAACAGGTGGGGAATGAGCAGTTCTTC; CDR3 protein: CASSLVPQQVGNEQFF
clone size: NA; V gene: TRBV6-1; D gene: NA; J gene: TRBJ2-3; CDR3 DNA: TGTGCCAGCACCGAAGTTCCAGAAGATACGCAGTATTTT; CDR3 protein: CASTEVPEDTQYF
clone size: NA; V gene: TRBV18; D gene: NA; J gene: TRBJ2-7; CDR3 DNA: TGTGCCAGCTCACCGGGATCGGCCGCCTACGAGCAGTACTTC; CDR3 protein: CASSPGSAAYEQYF
clone size: NA; V gene: TRBV9; D gene: NA; J gene: TRBJ2-1; CDR3 DNA: TGTGCCAGCAGCGTAGCCCCAGCGGGTAGCAGGGTTGAGCAGTTCTTC; CDR3 protein: CASSVAPAGSRVEQFF
clone size: NA; V gene: TRBV30; D gene: NA; J gene: TRBJ2-2; CDR3 DNA: TGTGCCTGGAGTGTAACTTACACCGGGGAGCTGTTTTTT; CDR3 protein: CAWSVTYTGELFF
clone size: NA; V gene: TRBV9; D gene: NA; J gene: TRBJ2-7; CDR3 DNA: TGTGCCAGCAGCGTTTCCGCCATCTCCTACGAGCAGTACTTC; CDR3 protein: CASSVSAISYEQYF
clone size: NA; V gene: TRBV28; D gene: TRBD1; J gene: TRBJ1-5; CDR3 DNA: TGTGCCAGCAGACGGACAGGGGTTGGCAATCAGCCCCAGCATTTT; CDR3 protein: CASRRTGVGNQPQHF
clone size: NA; V gene: TRBV7-7; D gene: TRBD2; J gene: TRBJ2-3; CDR3 DNA: TGTGCCAGCAGCGACGGACTAGCGGAAACGGGTACGCAGTATTTT; CDR3 protein: CASSDGLAETGTQYF
clone size: NA; V gene: TRBV11-2; D gene: NA; J gene: TRBJ1-2; CDR3 DNA: TGTGCCAGCAGCTTAGATCGGGCCAGGGGTAGCGGCTACACCTTC; CDR3 protein: CASSLDRARGSGYTF
clone size: NA; V gene: TRBV27; D gene: NA; J gene: TRBJ2-7; CDR3 DNA: TGTGCCAGCAGTCGGGGCCAGAGGGGCTTAAGCTCCTACGAGCAGTACTTC; CDR3 protein: CASSRGQRGLSSYEQYF
clone size: NA; V gene: TRBV28; D gene: NA; J gene: TRBJ2-7; CDR3 DNA: TGTGCCAGCAGATTTAAAGAATACGAGCAGTACTTC; CDR3 protein: CASRFKEYEQYF
clone size: NA; V gene: TRBV28; D gene: NA; J gene: TRBJ2-1; CDR3 DNA: TGTGCCAGCAGGAGGGCAGAGGCCTACAATGAGCAGTTCTTC; CDR3 protein: CASRRAEAYNEQFF
clone size: NA; V gene: TRBV11-3; D gene: TRBD2; J gene: TRBJ2-1; CDR3 DNA: TGTGCCAGCAGCTTAGACGTTAGCGGGGCCTACAATGAGCAGTTCTTC; CDR3 protein: CASSLDVSGAYNEQFF
clone size: NA; V gene: TRBV25-1; D gene: NA; J gene: TRBJ2-1; CDR3 DNA: TGTGCCAGCAGCCAACGTTTCTCCTACAATGAGCAGTTCTTC; CDR3 protein: CASSQRFSYNEQFF
clone size: NA; V gene: TRBV9; D gene: TRBD2; J gene: TRBJ2-7; CDR3 DNA: TGTGCCAGCAGCGCCCCACTGGGGGGACTACCCGGGGCCTACGAGCAGTACTTC; CDR3 protein: CASSAPLGGLPGAYEQYF
clone size: NA; V gene: TRBV29-1; D gene: TRBD2; J gene: TRBJ2-7; CDR3 DNA: TGCAGCGTTATAGCGGGAGTGGCGTACGAGCAGTACTTC; CDR3 protein: CSVIAGVAYEQYF
clone size: NA; V gene: TRBV7-6; D gene: NA; J gene: TRBJ2-3; CDR3 DNA: TGTGCCAGCAGCCAAAGCGCTTCTAGCACAGATACGCAGTATTTT; CDR3 protein: CASSQSASSTDTQYF
clone size: NA; V gene: TRBV7-9; D gene: NA; J gene: TRBJ1-4; CDR3 DNA: TGTGCCAGCAGCTTACGACCTGCCACCATCAGGGGTGGTGAAAAACTGTTTTTT; CDR3 protein: CASSLRPATIRGGEKLFF
clone size: NA; V gene: TRBV14; D gene: NA; J gene: TRBJ2-1; CDR3 DNA: TGTGCCAGCAGCCAGGAAACGGGTTCCGTATTGGTAGAGCAGTTCTTC; CDR3 protein: CASSQETGSVLVEQFF
clone size: NA; V gene: TRBV11-2; D gene: NA; J gene: TRBJ2-3; CDR3 DNA: TGTGCCAGCAGCACCCGACCGGAAGATACGCAGTATTTT; CDR3 protein: CASSTRPEDTQYF
clone size: NA; V gene: TRBV18; D gene: TRBD1; J gene: TRBJ2-1; CDR3 DNA: TGTGCCAGCTCCCTCGGACAGGGCGGGGTCAATGAGCAGTTCTTC; CDR3 protein: CASSLGQGGVNEQFF
clone size: NA; V gene: TRBV28; D gene: NA; J gene: TRBJ2-5; CDR3 DNA: TGTGCCAGCAGTCACAGCCTGGACCCGGAGACCCAGTACTTC; CDR3 protein: CASSHSLDPETQYF
clone size: NA; V gene: TRBV30; D gene: TRBD1; J gene: TRBJ1-1; CDR3 DNA: TGTGCCTGGAGTTCGCCGGACAGGGGGAACACTGAAGCTTTCTTT; CDR3 protein: CAWSSPDRGNTEAFF
clone size: NA; V gene: TRBV29-1; D gene: NA; J gene: TRBJ2-5; CDR3 DNA: TGCAGCGTGCGGCTTACGAAAGAGACCCAGTACTTC; CDR3 protein: CSVRLTKETQYF
clone size: NA; V gene: TRBV6-5; D gene: NA; J gene: TRBJ1-4; CDR3 DNA: TGTGCCAGCAGTCCCCTGGGGGGGACTAATGAAAAACTGTTTTTT; CDR3 protein: CASSPLGGTNEKLFF
clone size: NA; V gene: TRBV28; D gene: NA; J gene: TRBJ1-5; CDR3 DNA: TGTGCCAGCAGTTGGGTGGGAACGAGCAATCAGCCCCAGCATTTT; CDR3 protein: CASSWVGTSNQPQHF
clone size: NA; V gene: TRBV5-6; D gene: TRBD1; J gene: TRBJ2-7; CDR3 DNA: TGTGCCAGCAGCGCCGGGACAGGGAGCTACGAGCAGTACTTC; CDR3 protein: CASSAGTGSYEQYF
clone size: once; V gene: TRBV5-1; D gene: NA; J gene: TRBJ2-7; CDR3 DNA: TGCGCCAGCACCTCTAGCGACCCTTCCTACGAGCAGTACTTC; CDR3 protein: CASTSSDPSYEQYF
clone size: NA; V gene: TRBV19; D gene: NA; J gene: TRBJ2-5; CDR3 DNA: TGTGCCAGTAGTACCACCTGGAACCAAGAGACCCAGTACTTC; CDR3 protein: CASSTTWNQETQYF
clone size: NA; V gene: TRBV5-1; D gene: NA; J gene: TRBJ1-2; CDR3 DNA: TGCGCCAGCAGCCCGGCCCAGGGGCTCGGTGGCTACACCTTC; CDR3 protein: CASSPAQGLGGYTF
clone size: NA; V gene: TRBV27; D gene: TRBD1; J gene: TRBJ1-1; CDR3 DNA: TGTGCCAGCAGTTCCTGGGACAGGACGAACACTGAAGCTTTCTTT; CDR3 protein: CASSSWDRTNTEAFF
clone size: few; V gene: TRBV19; D gene: NA; J gene: TRBJ1-2; CDR3 DNA: TGTGCCAGTAGACAGGGTTCAGGAAACTATGGCTACACCTTC; CDR3 protein: CASRQGSGNYGYTF
clone size: NA; V gene: TRBV18; D gene: NA; J gene: TRBJ2-3; CDR3 DNA: TGTGCCAGCTCACCACCGGGATCGCTCGCGACAATGGATACGCAGTATTTT; CDR3 protein: CASSPPGSLATMDTQYF
clone size: once; V gene: TRBV7-6; D gene: TRBD2; J gene: TRBJ2-3; CDR3 DNA: TGTGCCAGCAGCCAAATAGCGGGACCCAAGACAGTTTCAGATACGCAGTATTTT; CDR3 protein: CASSQIAGPKTVSDTQYF
clone size: NA; V gene: TRBV7-2; D gene: NA; J gene: TRBJ1-4; CDR3 DNA: TGTGCCAGCAGCCCCGAAGGACAGACTTTTAATGAAAAACTGTTTTTT; CDR3 protein: CASSPEGQTFNEKLFF
clone size: NA; V gene: TRBV6-1; D gene: NA; J gene: TRBJ1-4; CDR3 DNA: TGTGCCAGCAGTCCCCGCGGGGGAGGGGAAAAACTGTTTTTT; CDR3 protein: CASSPRGGGEKLFF
clone size: NA; V gene: TRBV6-4; D gene: TRBD2; J gene: TRBJ2-3; CDR3 DNA: TGTGCCAGCAGTGATAAGACTAGCGGACACACAGATACGCAGTATTTT; CDR3 protein: CASSDKTSGHTDTQYF
clone size: NA; V gene: TRBV5-5; D gene: TRBD2; J gene: TRBJ2-7; CDR3 DNA: TGTGCCAGCAGCTTAATCTCGGGGGGACCCTACGAGCAGTACTTC; CDR3 protein: CASSLISGGPYEQYF
clone size: NA; V gene: TRBV20-1; D gene: NA; J gene: TRBJ1-2; CDR3 DNA: TGCAGTGCTAAAAGGGGCGGCTACACCTTC; CDR3 protein: CSAKRGGYTF
clone size: NA; V gene: TRBV7-6; D gene: TRBD1; J gene: TRBJ2-5; CDR3 DNA: TGTGCCAGCAGCTTAGGTACAGGGGGCGGAGAGACCCAGTACTTC; CDR3 protein: CASSLGTGGGETQYF
clone size: NA; V gene: TRBV18; D gene: TRBD2; J gene: TRBJ2-1; CDR3 DNA: TGTGCCAGCTCACCGGGACTAGCGACCAACAATGAGCAGTTCTTC; CDR3 protein: CASSPGLATNNEQFF
clone size: NA; V gene: TRBV6-5; D gene: NA; J gene: TRBJ1-1; CDR3 DNA: TGTGCCAGCAGCCGTCTGGGGAGCGGTACTGAAGCTTTCTTT; CDR3 protein: CASSRLGSGTEAFF
clone size: NA; V gene: TRBV30; D gene: NA; J gene: TRBJ2-7; CDR3 DNA: TGTGCCTGGAGTTCCTACTTCGGAGGCTACGAGCAGTACTTC; CDR3 protein: CAWSSYFGGYEQYF